The clone carrying this T cell receptor beta chain occurred many times. This sample was included in a study of T cell repertoires in cytomegalovirus infection. Germline V gene sequence: CDR1 SGHVS, CDR2 FQNEAQ. The CDR3 runs 16 residues. The junction had 3 bases not matched to a gene; V was cut back by 5 bases and J by 1 base. MiXCR, applied by TCRdb to the reads, yields one record per CDR3 protein. This table has about 240,000 distinct CDR3 sequences, under 8.5% appearing once. The chain carries TRBV7-8 and TRBJ2-3, with 13 bases that match TRBD2. This clonotype was obtained from a human donor in good health (CMV status not recorded). Some clones in this sample may be carry-over from other donors' samples. The specimen was PBMCs. Here the CDR3 DNA reads TGTGCCAGCAGCGTCGGACTAGCGGGGGGCACAGATACGCAGTATTTT. This encodes CASSVGLAGGTDTQYF.